This TCR beta chain was identified during a study of T cells in Graves' hyperthyroidism and ophthalmopathy. Amplification targeted TCR beta CDR3 regions from RNA transcripts. TCR CDR3 underwent first-round RT-PCR with the HTBI primer set. TCRdb reprocessed the multiplex PCR reads via MiXCR and lists one record per CDR3 protein. The sample includes a few hundred thousand distinct CDR3 sequences, approximately 20% of them seen just once. The length of the CDR3 is 14 residues. CDR1 and CDR2 from the germline V gene are SGDLS and YYNGEE. V shed 4 bases and J 3 bases; nucleotides not matched to a gene: 6. This clonotype has ten or more counts.

The sequenced material came from blood. This chain uses TRBV9 with TRBJ2-5; 7 bases line up with TRBD1. The clonotype comes from a man aged 35 to 55 with Graves' hyperthyroidism. The CDR3 here is CASSRTGVEETQYF. In DNA, the CDR3 is TGTGCCAGCAGCAGAACAGGGGTGGAAGAGACCCAGTACTTC.